The subject of this entry is one T cell receptor (beta chain). No antigen is known for it. Germline CDR1 SGHRS, CDR2 YFSETQ. Trimming pared 7 bases from V and 4 bases from J, leaving 14 bases between. This CDR3 is built from 13 residues. The sequenced template was RNA, covering the TCR beta CDR3 region. An initial RT-PCR round employing HTBI primers preceded a second-round multiplex PCR. Each CDR3 protein is one row after TCRdb ran MiXCR on the multiplex PCR reads. Of about 1.2 million distinct CDR3 sequences listed, about 36% are singletons. The data were taken from a study of Graves' ophthalmopathy and Graves' hyperthyroidism. The overall study: By definition, stable hyperthyroidism involved no ophthalmopathy within 18 months of follow-up.

Whole-study findings and limits: Detected in blood as well were most expanded thyroid clonotypes with frequency above 0.001.

Hyperthyroidism patients had new diagnoses, durations under 2 months, and ages of 18 to 65. Clinical symptoms and serum thyroxine were used for diagnosis; TRAb, thyroid ultrasound and orbital computed tomography were also relied on. The TCR sequence derives from an adult man with Graves' hyperthyroidism. Sequencing was performed on peripheral blood or thyroid tissue (not recorded which). The chain has TRBV5-1 and TRBJ2-5, with a weak D call TRBD1 (6 bases). The CDR3: CASAPGQRETQYF. The CDR3 bases are TGCGCCAGCGCCCCAGGACAGCGAGAGACCCAGTACTTC.